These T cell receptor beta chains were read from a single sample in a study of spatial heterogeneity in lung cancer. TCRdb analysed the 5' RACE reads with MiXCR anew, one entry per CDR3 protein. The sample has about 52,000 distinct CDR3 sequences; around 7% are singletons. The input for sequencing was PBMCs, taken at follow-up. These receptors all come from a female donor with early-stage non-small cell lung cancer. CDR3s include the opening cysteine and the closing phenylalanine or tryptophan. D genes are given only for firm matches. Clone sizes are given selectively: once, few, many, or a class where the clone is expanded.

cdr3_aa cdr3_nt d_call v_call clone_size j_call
CASSLWGPAKNIQYF TGTGCCAGCAGCTTATGGGGGCCGGCCAAAAACATTCAGTACTTC . TRBV7-2 many TRBJ2-4
CASSPDRVGDYGYTF TGTGCCAGCAGCCCAGACAGGGTTGGCGACTATGGCTACACCTTC TRBD1 TRBV6-1 . TRBJ1-2
CASSYSISENYGYTF TGTGCCAGCAGTTACTCGATCTCAGAGAACTATGGCTACACCTTC . TRBV6-5 many TRBJ1-2
CASTPGTSGANEQFF TGTGCCAGCACCCCCGGGACTAGCGGGGCCAATGAGCAGTTCTTC TRBD2 TRBV7-9 many TRBJ2-1
CASSLMGLAKNIQYF TGTGCCAGCAGCTTGATGGGTTTAGCCAAAAACATTCAGTACTTC . TRBV7-9 many TRBJ2-4
CASSSDSTDTQYF TGCGCCAGCAGCTCGGACAGTACAGATACGCAGTATTTT . TRBV5-1 few TRBJ2-3
CASSLGGVRGDTQYF TGCGCCAGCAGCTTGGGCGGGGTAAGAGGAGATACGCAGTATTTT . TRBV5-1 few TRBJ2-3
CSAALGGTEAFF TGCAGTGCTGCTCTGGGAGGCACTGAAGCTTTCTTT . TRBV20-1 few TRBJ1-1
CASSVGRSDNEQFF TGTGCCAGCAGCGTAGGTCGCTCAGACAATGAGCAGTTCTTC . TRBV9 many TRBJ2-1
CSVATGGYNYGYTF TGCAGCGTTGCGACAGGGGGATATAACTATGGCTACACCTTC TRBD1 TRBV29-1 many TRBJ1-2
CSAPLSSGLNEQFF TGCAGTGCTCCCTTAAGTTCGGGTTTGAATGAGCAGTTCTTC . TRBV20-1 many TRBJ2-1
CASSLAGGHTGELFF TGCGCCAGCAGTCTAGCGGGGGGCCACACCGGGGAGCTGTTTTTT TRBD2 TRBV5-1 many TRBJ2-2
CASSPDQGMDTIYF TGTGCCAGCAGCCCTGATCAGGGGATGGACACCATATATTTT . TRBV7-9 many TRBJ1-3
CASSLALAGAQETQYF TGTGCCAGCAGCTTAGCGCTAGCGGGGGCCCAAGAGACCCAGTACTTC TRBD2 TRBV13 many TRBJ2-5
CASRAAGAAPYF TGTGCCAGCAGAGCAGCGGGGGCTGCGCCGTATTTT TRBD2 TRBV6-1 few TRBJ2-3
CSAMLLAGDRGEQYF TGCAGTGCAATGCTTTTAGCGGGGGATCGGGGCGAGCAGTACTTC TRBD2 TRBV20-1 . TRBJ2-7
CTGSPRFMSDNEQFF TGTACCGGCAGCCCAAGGTTTATGTCTGACAATGAGCAGTTCTTC . TRBV12-3/TRBV12-4 . TRBJ2-1
CASRQGPGQTYGYTF TGTGCCAGCAGACAAGGGCCGGGACAGACCTATGGCTACACCTTC TRBD1 TRBV4-2 many TRBJ1-2
CASRKGITYNEQFF TGTGCCAGCAGAAAGGGGATCACCTACAATGAGCAGTTCTTC . TRBV6-2/TRBV6-3 . TRBJ2-1
CASSLMIAAHGYTF TGTGCCAGCAGTTTAATGATCGCGGCCCATGGCTACACCTTC . TRBV12-3/TRBV12-4 many TRBJ1-2
CASSSLQGAYNEQFF TGTGCCAGCAGCAGTCTTCAGGGGGCCTACAATGAGCAGTTCTTC TRBD1 TRBV27 few TRBJ2-1
CASSNGGGYNEQFF TGTGCCAGCAGCAACGGGGGGGGCTACAATGAGCAGTTCTTC TRBD2 TRBV14 many TRBJ2-1
CASSVVGGGTSTDTQYF TGTGCCAGCAGCGTAGTAGGGGGAGGCACGAGCACAGATACGCAGTATTTT . TRBV9 many TRBJ2-3
CASSQGLVNSPLHF TGTGCCAGCAGCCAAGGACTGGTCAATTCACCCCTCCACTTT . TRBV7-3 . TRBJ1-6
CASSSPAQGAGGANVLTF TGTGCCAGCAGCTCCCCCGCACAGGGGGCGGGTGGGGCCAACGTCCTGACTTTC TRBD1 TRBV7-9 . TRBJ2-6
CASSEERSSTDTQYF TGTGCCAGCAGTGAAGAGCGGAGTAGCACAGATACGCAGTATTTT . TRBV2 few TRBJ2-3
CASSLGSGLFNQPQHF TGTGCCAGCAGCTTAGGGTCAGGGTTATTCAATCAGCCCCAGCATTTT . TRBV7-9 many TRBJ1-5
CASKATGPGNTGELFF TGTGCCAGCAAAGCGACAGGGCCCGGAAACACCGGGGAGCTGTTTTTT TRBD1 TRBV28 medium-sized TRBJ2-2
CASRRRGGADTGELFF TGTGCCAGTAGGAGAAGAGGGGGCGCCGACACCGGGGAGCTGTTTTTT TRBD1 TRBV19 few TRBJ2-2
CSVEARDRNTGELFF TGCAGCGTTGAAGCCCGGGACAGGAACACCGGGGAGCTGTTTTTT TRBD1 TRBV29-1 many TRBJ2-2
CSAARANEQFF TGCAGTGCTGCGAGGGCTAATGAGCAGTTCTTC . TRBV20-1 many TRBJ2-1
CASKGGANTGELFF TGTGCCAGCAAGGGTGGGGCGAACACCGGGGAGCTGTTTTTT . TRBV2 many TRBJ2-2
CASSFHLAVLSSYEQYF TGTGCCAGCAGTTTCCACCTGGCAGTGCTCTCCTCCTACGAGCAGTACTTC . TRBV28 many TRBJ2-7
CSARDPLGTGVKTQYF TGCAGTGCTAGAGACCCCTTGGGGACAGGGGTGAAGACCCAGTACTTC TRBD1 TRBV20-1 many TRBJ2-5
CASSVVSSGGLNTQYF TGTGCCAGCAGCGTAGTATCTAGCGGGGGCCTAAATACGCAGTATTTT TRBD2 TRBV9 many TRBJ2-3
CASSLRQSNTGELFF TGTGCCAGCAGTCTTCGACAGTCGAACACCGGGGAGCTGTTTTTT . TRBV6-5 many TRBJ2-2
CASSFAGDTEAFF TGTGCCAGCAGCTTCGCAGGGGACACTGAAGCTTTCTTT . TRBV7-2 many TRBJ1-1
CASSLRQGANTEAFF TGCGCCAGCAGTTTGAGACAGGGGGCCAACACTGAAGCTTTCTTT TRBD1 TRBV5-1 . TRBJ1-1
CASRSGDVNTGELFF TGTGCCAGCAGATCGGGGGATGTGAACACCGGGGAGCTGTTTTTT . TRBV2 many TRBJ2-2
CASSYGQQYEQYF TGTGCCAGCAGTTACGGGCAGCAGTACGAGCAGTACTTC . TRBV6-2/TRBV6-3 many TRBJ2-7
CATSEYRGSYNEQFF TGTGCCACCAGTGAGTACAGGGGGTCCTACAATGAGCAGTTCTTC TRBD1 TRBV24-1 many TRBJ2-1
CASFPGNEQFF TGTGCCAGCTTCCCTGGGAATGAGCAGTTCTTC . TRBV2 few TRBJ2-1
CASSSQGRVNEKLFF TGTGCCAGCAGCTCCCAGGGGCGCGTAAATGAAAAACTGTTTTTT . TRBV7-2 few TRBJ1-4
CASTLIGPRTPEAFF TGTGCCAGCACCCTAATAGGACCGCGAACCCCTGAAGCTTTCTTT . TRBV12-3/TRBV12-4 . TRBJ1-1
CASSRATGGTEAFF TGTGCCAGCAGTAGGGCCACCGGAGGAACTGAAGCTTTCTTT . TRBV11-1 . TRBJ1-1
CASSQYRGEAYEQYF TGCGCCAGCAGCCAATACAGGGGTGAGGCCTACGAGCAGTACTTC TRBD1 TRBV4-1 . TRBJ2-7
CASSRERTGWGTIYF TGCGCCAGCAGCCGGGAACGGACAGGTTGGGGAACCATATATTTT TRBD1 TRBV4-1 many TRBJ1-3
CACGGSQAFF TGTGCCTGTGGGGGTAGTCAAGCTTTCTTT . TRBV28 . TRBJ1-1
CASSLLMTGSYGYTF TGTGCCAGCAGTCTATTAATGACAGGGTCCTATGGCTACACCTTC TRBD1 TRBV28 many TRBJ1-2
CASSLGTDEQFF TGCGCCAGCAGCTTAGGGACGGATGAGCAGTTCTTC . TRBV5-1 many TRBJ2-1
CASSLDWAGELFF TGTGCCAGCAGCTTAGATTGGGCCGGGGAGCTGTTTTTT . TRBV11-2 few TRBJ2-2